The next 23 T cell receptor beta chains were all read from a single sample in a study of technical replicates of blood from a few donors. Assay used: immunoSEQ multiplex PCR; TCRdb lists only in-frame clones, some missing. The data show about 93,000 clones, 95% seen once. Sequencing was performed on T cells isolated from PBMCs. These receptors came from a human donor in good health.

CDR3 nucleotide sequence: TGTGCCAGCAGCTTGGGACATATTAATGAAAAACTGTTTTTT. This sequence encodes CASSLGHINEKLFF. This sequence joins TRBV7-9 and TRBJ1-4, with a tentative D call TRBD1 (6 bases). Germline V lookup: CDR1 SEHNR, CDR2 FQNEAQ (reference sequence). Trimming left V 3 bases short and J 4 bases short, with 9 bases between. The CDR3 is 14 amino acids.

This chain joins TRBV28 and TRBJ1-1; D is possibly TRBD1 (6 bases). Trimming cost V 7 bases and J 2 bases, with 14 bases left between them. The CDR3 has 14 residues. Germline lookup yields CDR1 MDHEN and CDR2 SYDVKM. DNA for the CDR3: TGTGCCAGCATCGACAGGACTAGAAACACTGAAGCTTTCTTT. Translated, it gives CASIDRTRNTEAFF.

The J gene is TRBJ2-6, the V gene TRBV5-1; D might be TRBD1 (5 bases). This CDR3 has 17 residues. Germline V gene sequence: CDR1 SGHRS, CDR2 YFSETQ. Trimming stripped 5 bases from V and 1 base from J, with 16 bases between. CDR3 DNA: TGCGCCAGCAGTCCTGGACACGTCTTATCTGGGGCCAACGTCCTGACTTTC. Protein sequence: CASSPGHVLSGANVLTF.

The rearrangement links TRBV6-5 to TRBJ2-1; 8 bases are shared with TRBD1. V was pared by 4 bases and J by 7 bases, with 6 bases of the junction left unmatched. This CDR3 has 14 residues. Germline CDR1 is MNHEY and CDR2 is SVGAGI. The CDR3 protein is CASSSQGAVNEQFF. As DNA, the CDR3 is TGTGCCAGCAGTTCCCAGGGGGCGGTTAATGAGCAGTTCTTC.

The chain recombines TRBV7-6 with TRBJ2-7; D perhaps matches TRBD2 (5 bases). The CDR3 is made up of 12 amino acids. V was pared by 1 base and J by 5 bases, with 6 bases between. Germline V gene data show CDR1 as SGHVS and CDR2 as FNYEAQ. The CDR3 reads CASSLGSDEQYF. In DNA form, the CDR3 reads TGTGCCAGCAGCTTAGGTAGCGACGAGCAGTACTTC.

This sequence joins TRBV27 and TRBJ2-1, with a possible D match to TRBD1 (5 bases). The germline V and J ends were trimmed by 8 bases and 0 bases, with 20 bases remaining between them. CDR3 length equals 17 residues. CDR1 MNHEY and CDR2 SMNVEV come from the germline V gene (reference sequence). The CDR3 protein is CASRTGPTVSSYNEQFF. Written as DNA, the CDR3 is TGTGCCAGCCGTACAGGACCGACTGTAAGCTCCTACAATGAGCAGTTCTTC.

The rearrangement links TRBV2 to TRBJ1-5; 7 nucleotides agree with TRBD1. This CDR3 is 16 amino acids long. J was trimmed by 6 bases and V by 8 bases; bases with no gene match: 16. Germline lookup yields CDR1 SNHLY and CDR2 FYNNEI. This CDR3 is CASQPTGQRFGQPQHF. The CDR3 nucleotides read TGTGCCAGCCAACCGACGGGACAGAGGTTTGGTCAGCCCCAGCATTTT.

This sequence joins TRBV19 and TRBJ2-7; D is ambiguous. Trimming left V 5 bases short and J 2 bases short, with 7 bases between. Germline values: CDR1 LNHDA, CDR2 SQIVND (reference sequence). CDR3 size: 12 residues. This chain's CDR3 is CASSGRTYEQYF. Here the CDR3 DNA reads TGTGCCAGTAGTGGCAGAACCTACGAGCAGTACTTC.

This chain uses TRBV4-1 with TRBJ2-7; 7 bases are shared with TRBD2. The CDR3 runs to 15 residues. The ends lost 8 bases at V and 4 bases at J; junction bases unmatched: 14. Germline CDR1 MGHRA, CDR2 YSYEKL. The CDR3 coding sequence is TGCGCCAGCCGGGGGAGTGGCAGGGAGGGGTACGAGCAGTACTTC. Translation: CASRGSGREGYEQYF.

CDR3 loop: CASSIMDSTIYGYTF. CDR3 bases: TGTGCCAGCAGCATAATGGACAGTACCATCTATGGCTACACCTTC. The chain uses TRBV11-2 and TRBJ1-2, with a weak D call TRBD1 (6 bases). CDR3 length equals 15 residues. V was shortened by 5 bases and J by 4 bases, with 17 bases between the two germline ends. Germline V gene lookup returns CDR1 SGHAT and CDR2 FQNNGV.

The chain combines TRBV6-5 with TRBJ1-2; possibly TRBD1 for D (5 bases). This CDR3 comprises 15 residues. CDR1 is MNHEY and CDR2 is SVGAGI in the germline V gene. V was shortened by 2 bases and J by 6 bases, with 16 bases between the two germline ends. Here the CDR3 reads CASSYGVWGGDGYTF. CDR3 DNA sequence: TGTGCCAGCAGTTACGGGGTTTGGGGGGGGGATGGCTACACCTTC.

This clone was recorded only once. The rearrangement links TRBV28 to TRBJ2-7, with 8 bases lining up with TRBD1. CDR1 MDHEN and CDR2 SYDVKM come from the germline V gene. The CDR3 totals 16 residues. The ends lost 2 bases at V and 6 bases at J; junction bases unmatched: 12. CDR3 protein: CASSLRDRIPWAEQYF. The CDR3 DNA reads TGTGCCAGCAGTTTAAGGGACAGGATTCCCTGGGCCGAGCAGTACTTC. The complete variable domain, with remaining parts taken from reference TRBV28 and TRBJ2-7, reads DVKVTQSSRYLVKRTGEKVFLECVQDMDHENMFWYRQDPGLGLRLIYFSYDVKMKEKGDIPEGYSVSREKKERFSLILESASTNQTSMYLCASSLRDRIPWAEQYFGPGTRLTVT.

The V call is TRBV28, the J call TRBJ2-5; 8 bases line up with TRBD1. The length of the CDR3 is 16 residues. In germline, CDR1 is MDHEN, CDR2 SYDVKM. V shed 5 bases, J shed 0 bases, and the junction held 8 bases outside the gene matches. CDR3 in amino acids: CASSPSDRANQETQYF. The CDR3 DNA sequence: TGTGCCAGCAGTCCCTCGGACAGGGCCAACCAAGAGACCCAGTACTTC.

The count of this clone is one. The V gene is TRBV27, the J gene TRBJ2-4, with a possible D match to TRBD1 (6 bases). V was shortened by 4 bases and J by 2 bases, with 15 bases between the two germline ends. Germline V gene lookup returns CDR1 MNHEY and CDR2 SMNVEV (reference sequence). This CDR3 spans 16 amino acids. CDR3 nucleotide sequence: TGTGCCAGCAGTTCGACCCCCCAGGGGACCAAAAACATTCAGTACTTC. Its protein product is CASSSTPQGTKNIQYF.

The chain has TRBV18 and TRBJ1-1; 9 bases fit TRBD1. Germline lookup yields CDR1 KGHSH and CDR2 LQKENI. The CDR3 is 16 residues long. J was trimmed by 2 bases and V by 3 bases; bases with no gene match: 7. The CDR3 bases are TGTGCCAGCTCACCGAACCCACAGGGGGCCAACACTGAAGCTTTCTTT. Translation: CASSPNPQGANTEAFF.

The J gene is TRBJ2-1, the V gene TRBV27; 14 bases are a match to TRBD2. V dropped 5 bases and J dropped 7; count of bases not matched to a gene: 4. Germline values: CDR1 MNHEY, CDR2 SMNVEV (reference sequence). CDR3 length equals 15 residues. The CDR3, as DNA: TGTGCCAGCAGTCCTGGGACTAGCGGGAGTAATGAGCAGTTCTTC. Translated: CASSPGTSGSNEQFF.

This chain uses TRBV2 with TRBJ2-7, with TRBD2 matching over 10 bases. Germline-derived CDR1 and CDR2 are SNHLY and FYNNEI. J was trimmed by 1 base and V by 2 bases; bases with no gene match: 2. This CDR3 region has 15 residues. CDR3 coding DNA: TGTGCCAGCAGTGAATCTAGCGGGAGTTCCTACGAGCAGTACTTC. Its translation: CASSESSGSSYEQYF.

The chain combines TRBV7-8 with TRBJ2-1; no definite D call. The CDR3 contains 12 residues. Germline-derived CDR1 and CDR2 are SGHVS and FQNEAQ. Trimming removed 3 bases at V and 3 bases at J, with 3 bases between. Written as DNA, the CDR3 is TGTGCCAGCAGCTTCGGCTACAATGAGCAGTTCTTC. Translating gives CASSFGYNEQFF.

As to this clone: Mismatch with germline at one junction end may stem from a read error. The J gene is TRBJ2-2, the V gene TRBV28, with 8 positions matching TRBD1. Germline V gene sequence: CDR1 MDHEN, CDR2 SYDVKM. CDR3 length: 16 residues. The CDR3 here is CASSPLRDRNPGELFF. Here the CDR3 DNA reads TGTGCCAGCAGCCCTTTACGGGACAGGAACCCCGGGGAGCTGTTTTTT.

The chain has TRBV6-5 and TRBJ1-1; 11 positions agree with TRBD1. The CDR3 is 15 amino acids. Germline V gives CDR1 MNHEY, CDR2 SVGAGI. J gave up 5 bases and V 3 bases, and 5 bases lay outside the gene matches. CDR3 bases: TGTGCCAGCAGTTATTGGGGGACAGGGGGGACTGAAGCTTTCTTT. Encoded protein: CASSYWGTGGTEAFF.

The genes are TRBV9 and TRBJ2-7; TRBD2 might be the D (6 bases). The CDR3 spans 15 residues. CDR1 is SGDLS and CDR2 is YYNGEE in the germline V gene. Trimming stripped 0 bases from V and 2 bases from J, with 12 bases between. CDR3 residues: CASSVDGGEPYEQYF. In DNA form, the CDR3 reads TGTGCCAGCAGCGTAGATGGAGGGGAGCCCTACGAGCAGTACTTC.

The chain employs TRBV28 and TRBJ2-7; perhaps TRBD1 as D (5 bases). The CDR3 is 11 residues long. In germline, CDR1 is MDHEN, CDR2 SYDVKM. V was cut by 3 bases and J by 6 bases, with 6 bases left in between. Here the CDR3 reads CASSFRGEQYF. CDR3 sequence (DNA): TGTGCCAGCAGTTTTAGGGGCGAGCAGTACTTC.

This chain joins TRBV25-1 and TRBJ1-1; possible D gene TRBD1, 5 bases. Trimming removed 4 bases at V and 3 bases at J, with 21 bases between. The CDR3 sequence is 17 residues long. Germline assignment: CDR1 MGHDK and CDR2 SYGVNS. CDR3 region: CASSASDSFSLDTEAFF. In DNA, the CDR3 is TGTGCCAGCAGTGCCTCCGACAGTTTTTCGTTAGACACTGAAGCTTTCTTT.